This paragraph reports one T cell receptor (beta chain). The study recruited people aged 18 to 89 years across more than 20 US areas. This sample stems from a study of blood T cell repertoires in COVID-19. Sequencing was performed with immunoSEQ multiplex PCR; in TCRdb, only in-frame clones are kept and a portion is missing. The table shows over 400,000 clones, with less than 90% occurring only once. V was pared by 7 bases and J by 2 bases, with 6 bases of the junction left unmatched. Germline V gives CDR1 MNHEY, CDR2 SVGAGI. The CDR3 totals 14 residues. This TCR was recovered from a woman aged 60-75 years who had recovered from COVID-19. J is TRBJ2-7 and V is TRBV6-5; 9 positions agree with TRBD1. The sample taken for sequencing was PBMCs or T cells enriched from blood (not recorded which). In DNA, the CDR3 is TGTGCCAGCACCAAGGGACAGGGAACCTACGAGCAGTACTTC. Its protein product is CASTKGQGTYEQYF.